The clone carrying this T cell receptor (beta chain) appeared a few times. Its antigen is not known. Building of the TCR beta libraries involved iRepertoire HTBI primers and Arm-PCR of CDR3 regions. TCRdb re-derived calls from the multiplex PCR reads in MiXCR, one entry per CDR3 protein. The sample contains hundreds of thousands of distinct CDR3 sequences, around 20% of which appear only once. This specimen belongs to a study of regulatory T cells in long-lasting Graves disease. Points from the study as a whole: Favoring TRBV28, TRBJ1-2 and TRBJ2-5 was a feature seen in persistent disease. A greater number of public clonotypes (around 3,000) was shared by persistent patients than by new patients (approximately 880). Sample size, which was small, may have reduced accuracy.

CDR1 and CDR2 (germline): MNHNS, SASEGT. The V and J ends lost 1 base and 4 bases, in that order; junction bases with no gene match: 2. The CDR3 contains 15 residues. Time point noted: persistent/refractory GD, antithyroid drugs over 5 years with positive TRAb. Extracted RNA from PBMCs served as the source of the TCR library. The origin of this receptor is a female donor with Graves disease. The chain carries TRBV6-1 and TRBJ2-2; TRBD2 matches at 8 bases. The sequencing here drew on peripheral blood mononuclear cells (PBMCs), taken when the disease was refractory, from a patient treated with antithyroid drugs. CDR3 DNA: TGTGCCAGCAGTGAAGGCGGGAGGATCACCGGGGAGCTGTTTTTT. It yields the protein CASSEGGRITGELFF.